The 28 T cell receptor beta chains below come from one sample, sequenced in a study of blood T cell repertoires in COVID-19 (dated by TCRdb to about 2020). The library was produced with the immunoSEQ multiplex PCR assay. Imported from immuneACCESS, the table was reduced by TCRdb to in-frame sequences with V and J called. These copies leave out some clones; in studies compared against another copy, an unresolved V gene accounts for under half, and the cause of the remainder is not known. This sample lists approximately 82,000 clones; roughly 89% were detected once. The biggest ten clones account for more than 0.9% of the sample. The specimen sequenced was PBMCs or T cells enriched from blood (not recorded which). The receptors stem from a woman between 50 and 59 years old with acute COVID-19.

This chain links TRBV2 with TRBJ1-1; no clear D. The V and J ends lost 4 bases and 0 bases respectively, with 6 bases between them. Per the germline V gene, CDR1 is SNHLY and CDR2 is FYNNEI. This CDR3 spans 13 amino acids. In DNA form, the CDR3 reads TGTGCCAGCAGTGCGACAATGAACACTGAAGCTTTCTTT. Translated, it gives CASSATMNTEAFF. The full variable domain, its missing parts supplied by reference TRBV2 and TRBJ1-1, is EPEVTQTPSHQVTQMGQEVILRCVPISNHLYFYWYRQILGQKVEFLVSFYNNEISEKSEIFDDQFSVERPDGSNFTLKIRSTKLEDSAMYFCASSATMNTEAFFGQGTRLTVV.

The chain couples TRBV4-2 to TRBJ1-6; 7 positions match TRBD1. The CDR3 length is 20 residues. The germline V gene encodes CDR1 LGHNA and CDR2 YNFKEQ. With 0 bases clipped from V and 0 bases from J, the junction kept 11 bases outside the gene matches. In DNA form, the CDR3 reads TGTGCCAGCAGCCAAGACCTACAGGGGCCGTTAAGCTCCTATAATTCACCCCTCCACTTT. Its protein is CASSQDLQGPLSSYNSPLHF.

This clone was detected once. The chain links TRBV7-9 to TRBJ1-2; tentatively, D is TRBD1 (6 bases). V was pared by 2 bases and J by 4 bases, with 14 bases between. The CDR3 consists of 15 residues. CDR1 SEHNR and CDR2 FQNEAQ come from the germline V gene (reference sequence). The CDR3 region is CASSLSETGIYGYTF. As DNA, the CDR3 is TGTGCCAGCAGCTTATCCGAGACAGGAATCTATGGCTACACCTTC.

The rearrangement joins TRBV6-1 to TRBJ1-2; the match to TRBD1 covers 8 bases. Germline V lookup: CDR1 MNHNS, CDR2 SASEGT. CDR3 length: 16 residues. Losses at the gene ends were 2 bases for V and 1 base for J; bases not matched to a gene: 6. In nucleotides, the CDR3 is TGTGCCAGCAGTGAATACCGGACAGGGAGTAACTATGGCTACACCTTC. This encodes CASSEYRTGSNYGYTF.

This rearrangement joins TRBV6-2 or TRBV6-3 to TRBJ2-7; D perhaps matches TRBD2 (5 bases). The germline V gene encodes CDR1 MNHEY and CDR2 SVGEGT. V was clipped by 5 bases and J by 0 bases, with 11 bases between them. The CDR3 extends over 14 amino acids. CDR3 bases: TGTGCCAGCAGTGCCAGCGGATTCTCCTACGAGCAGTACTTC. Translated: CASSASGFSYEQYF.

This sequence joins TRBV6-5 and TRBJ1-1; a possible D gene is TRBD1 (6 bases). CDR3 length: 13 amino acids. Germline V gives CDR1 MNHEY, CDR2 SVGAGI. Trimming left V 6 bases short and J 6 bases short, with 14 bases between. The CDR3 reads CASRPTGLAEAFF. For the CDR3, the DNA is TGTGCCAGCAGACCCACAGGGTTGGCTGAAGCTTTCTTT.

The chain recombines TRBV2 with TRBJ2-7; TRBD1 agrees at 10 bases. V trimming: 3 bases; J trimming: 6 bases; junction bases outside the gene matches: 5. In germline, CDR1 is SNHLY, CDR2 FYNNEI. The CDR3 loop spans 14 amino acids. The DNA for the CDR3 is TGTGCCAGCAGTGAGGGACAGGGGAGGCCCGAGCAGTACTTC. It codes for CASSEGQGRPEQYF.

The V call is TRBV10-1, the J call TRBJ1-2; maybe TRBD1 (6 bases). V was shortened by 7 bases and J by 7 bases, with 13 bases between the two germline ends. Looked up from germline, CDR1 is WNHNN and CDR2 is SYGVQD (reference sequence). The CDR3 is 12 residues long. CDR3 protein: CASIGGRGGYTF. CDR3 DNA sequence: TGCGCCAGCATTGGGGGCCGGGGTGGCTACACCTTC.

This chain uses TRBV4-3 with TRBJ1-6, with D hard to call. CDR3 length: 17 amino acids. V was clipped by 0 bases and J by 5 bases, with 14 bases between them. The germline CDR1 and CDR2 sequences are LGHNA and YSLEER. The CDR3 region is CASSQDREAHNNSPLHF. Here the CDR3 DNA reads TGCGCCAGCAGCCAAGATAGGGAGGCACACAATAATTCACCCCTCCACTTT.

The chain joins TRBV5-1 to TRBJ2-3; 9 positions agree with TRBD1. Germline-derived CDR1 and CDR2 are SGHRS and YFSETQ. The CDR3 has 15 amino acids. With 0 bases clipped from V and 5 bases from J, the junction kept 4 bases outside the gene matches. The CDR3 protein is CASSLATGGEDTQYF. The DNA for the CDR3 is TGCGCCAGCAGCTTGGCCACAGGGGGCGAAGATACGCAGTATTTT.

CDR3 sequence reads: CASIAGTGVTYEQYF. DNA for the CDR3: TGTGCCAGTATAGCCGGGACAGGGGTAACCTACGAGCAGTACTTC. This rearrangement joins TRBV2 to TRBJ2-7; 10 bases match TRBD1. Germline V gives CDR1 SNHLY, CDR2 FYNNEI. V lost 9 bases, J lost 2 bases, and 10 bases stayed unmatched. The CDR3 sequence is 15 residues long.

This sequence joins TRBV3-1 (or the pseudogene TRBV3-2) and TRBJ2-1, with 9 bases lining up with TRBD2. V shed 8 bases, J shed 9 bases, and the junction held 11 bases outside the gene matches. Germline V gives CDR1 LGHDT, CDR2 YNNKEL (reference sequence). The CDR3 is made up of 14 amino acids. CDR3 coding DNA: TGTGCCAGCGCAGCTAATAGCGGGAGTCTTGAGCAGTTCTTC. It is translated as CASAANSGSLEQFF.

In DNA form, the CDR3 reads TGTGCCAGCAGCTCAAAAACAGGGGAAACCTACGAGCAGTACTTC. Its translation: CASSSKTGETYEQYF. The rearrangement uses TRBV11-2 and TRBJ2-7; 7 bases agree with TRBD1. CDR3 length: 15 amino acids. Unmatched junction bases numbered 8, after V lost 4 bases and J lost 2 bases. In germline, CDR1 is SGHAT, CDR2 FQNNGV.

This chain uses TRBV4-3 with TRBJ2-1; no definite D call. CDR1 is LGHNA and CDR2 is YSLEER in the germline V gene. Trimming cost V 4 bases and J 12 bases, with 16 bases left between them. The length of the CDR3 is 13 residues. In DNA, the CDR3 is TGCGCCAGCAGCCTCACCTGGAAAGAGGTGCAGTTCTTC. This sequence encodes CASSLTWKEVQFF.

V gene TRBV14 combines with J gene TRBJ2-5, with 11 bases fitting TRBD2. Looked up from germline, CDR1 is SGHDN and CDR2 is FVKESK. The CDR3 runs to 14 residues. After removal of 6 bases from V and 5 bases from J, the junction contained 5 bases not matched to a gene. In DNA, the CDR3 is TGTGCCAGCAGACCCTCTAGCGGGAGGGAGACCCAGTACTTC. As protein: CASRPSSGRETQYF.

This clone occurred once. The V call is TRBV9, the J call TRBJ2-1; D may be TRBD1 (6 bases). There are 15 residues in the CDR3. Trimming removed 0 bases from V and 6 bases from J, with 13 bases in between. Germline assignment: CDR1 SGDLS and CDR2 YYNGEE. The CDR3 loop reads CASSVEGQEGNEQFF. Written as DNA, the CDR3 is TGTGCCAGCAGCGTAGAGGGACAAGAGGGCAATGAGCAGTTCTTC. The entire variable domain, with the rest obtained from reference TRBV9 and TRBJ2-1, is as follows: DSGVTQTPKHLITATGQRVTLRCSPRSGDLSVYWYQQSLDQGLQFLIQYYNGEERAKGNILERFSAQQFPDLHSELNLSSLELGDSALYFCASSVEGQEGNEQFFGPGTRLTVL.

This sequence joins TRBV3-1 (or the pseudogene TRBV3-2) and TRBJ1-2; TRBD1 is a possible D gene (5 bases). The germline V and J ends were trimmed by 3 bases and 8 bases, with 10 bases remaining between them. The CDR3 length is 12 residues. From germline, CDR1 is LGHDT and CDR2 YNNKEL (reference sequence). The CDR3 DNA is TGTGCCAGCAGCCAGGGGCCCGGAGGCTACACCTTC. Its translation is CASSQGPGGYTF.

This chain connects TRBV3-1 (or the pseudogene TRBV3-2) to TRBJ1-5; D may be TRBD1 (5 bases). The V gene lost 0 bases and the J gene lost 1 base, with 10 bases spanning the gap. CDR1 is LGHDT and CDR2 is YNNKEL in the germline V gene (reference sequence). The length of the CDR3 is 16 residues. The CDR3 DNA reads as TGTGCCAGCAGCCAAGACGGGGGAAAAAGCAATCAGCCCCAGCATTTT. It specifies CASSQDGGKSNQPQHF.

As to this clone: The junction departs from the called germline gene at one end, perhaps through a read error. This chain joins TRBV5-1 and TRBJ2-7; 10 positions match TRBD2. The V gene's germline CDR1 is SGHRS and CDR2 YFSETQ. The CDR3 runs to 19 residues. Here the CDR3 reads CASSLEGIRKREGSHEQYF. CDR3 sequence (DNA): TGCGCCAGCAGCTTGGAAGGCATCCGAAAGCGGGAGGGCTCCCACGAGCAGTACTTC. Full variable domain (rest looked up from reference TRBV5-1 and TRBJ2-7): KAGVTQTPRYLIKTRGQQVTLSCSPISGHRSVSWYQQTPGQGLQFLFEYFSETQRNKGNFPGRFSGRQFSNSRSEMNVSTLELGDSALYLCASSLEGIRKREGSHEQYFGPGTRLTVT.

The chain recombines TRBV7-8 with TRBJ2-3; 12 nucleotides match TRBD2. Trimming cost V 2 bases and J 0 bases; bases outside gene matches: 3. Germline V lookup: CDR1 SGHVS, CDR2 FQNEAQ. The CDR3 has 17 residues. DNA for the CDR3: TGTGCCAGCAGCTTACTAGCGGGAGGGCCTAGCACAGATACGCAGTATTTT. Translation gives CASSLLAGGPSTDTQYF.

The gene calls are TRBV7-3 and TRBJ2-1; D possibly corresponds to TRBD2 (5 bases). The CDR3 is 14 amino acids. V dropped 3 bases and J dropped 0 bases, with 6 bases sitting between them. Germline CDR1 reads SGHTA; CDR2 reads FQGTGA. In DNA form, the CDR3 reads TGTGCCAGCAGCTTCGGGGACTCCTACAATGAGCAGTTCTTC. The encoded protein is CASSFGDSYNEQFF.

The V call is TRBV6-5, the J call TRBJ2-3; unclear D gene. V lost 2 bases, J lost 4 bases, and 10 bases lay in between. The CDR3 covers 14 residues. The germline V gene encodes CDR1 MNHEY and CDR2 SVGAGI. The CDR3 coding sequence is TGTGCCAGCAGTTACAGTAGTAAATCAGATACGCAGTATTTT. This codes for CASSYSSKSDTQYF.

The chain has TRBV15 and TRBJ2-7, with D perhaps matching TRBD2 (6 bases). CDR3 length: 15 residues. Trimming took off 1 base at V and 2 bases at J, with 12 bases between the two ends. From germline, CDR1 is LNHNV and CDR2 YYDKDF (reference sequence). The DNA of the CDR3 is TGTGCCACCAGCAGAGGACTAGGGGAGGCCTACGAGCAGTACTTC. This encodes CATSRGLGEAYEQYF.

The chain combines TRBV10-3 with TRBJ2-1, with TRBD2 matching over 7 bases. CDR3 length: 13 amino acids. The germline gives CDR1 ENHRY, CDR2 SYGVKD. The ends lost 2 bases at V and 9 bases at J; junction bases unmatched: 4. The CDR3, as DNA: TGTGCCATCAGTGAGGGGCCGGGGGGTGAGCAGTTCTTC. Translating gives CAISEGPGGEQFF.

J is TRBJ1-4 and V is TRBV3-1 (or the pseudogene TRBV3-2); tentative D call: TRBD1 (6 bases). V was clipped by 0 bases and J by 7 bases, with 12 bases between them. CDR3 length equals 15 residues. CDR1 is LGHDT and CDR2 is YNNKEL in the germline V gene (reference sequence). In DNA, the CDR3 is TGTGCCAGCAGCCAAGATAACAGGGTGGGTGAAAAACTGTTTTTT. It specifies CASSQDNRVGEKLFF.

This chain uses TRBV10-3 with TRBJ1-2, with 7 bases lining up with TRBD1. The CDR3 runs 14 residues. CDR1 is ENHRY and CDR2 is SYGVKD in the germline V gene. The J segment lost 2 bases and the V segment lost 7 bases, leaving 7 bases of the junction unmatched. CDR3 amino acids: CAITDREGNYGYTF. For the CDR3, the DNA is TGTGCCATCACTGACAGGGAGGGCAACTATGGCTACACCTTC.

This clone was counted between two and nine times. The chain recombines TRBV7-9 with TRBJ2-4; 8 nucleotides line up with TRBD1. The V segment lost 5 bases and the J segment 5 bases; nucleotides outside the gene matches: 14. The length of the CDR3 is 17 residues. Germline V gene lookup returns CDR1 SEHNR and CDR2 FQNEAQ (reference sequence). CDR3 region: CASSPSGSGQGENIQYF. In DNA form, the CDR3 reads TGTGCCAGCAGCCCTAGTGGGAGCGGACAGGGAGAAAACATTCAGTACTTC.

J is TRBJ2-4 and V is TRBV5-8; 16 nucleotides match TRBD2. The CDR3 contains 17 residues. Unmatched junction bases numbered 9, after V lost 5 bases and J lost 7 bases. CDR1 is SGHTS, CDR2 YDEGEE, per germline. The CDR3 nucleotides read TGTGCCAGCAGGAGTCACGGGACTAGCGGGGGGGAGAACATTCAGTACTTC. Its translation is CASRSHGTSGGENIQYF.